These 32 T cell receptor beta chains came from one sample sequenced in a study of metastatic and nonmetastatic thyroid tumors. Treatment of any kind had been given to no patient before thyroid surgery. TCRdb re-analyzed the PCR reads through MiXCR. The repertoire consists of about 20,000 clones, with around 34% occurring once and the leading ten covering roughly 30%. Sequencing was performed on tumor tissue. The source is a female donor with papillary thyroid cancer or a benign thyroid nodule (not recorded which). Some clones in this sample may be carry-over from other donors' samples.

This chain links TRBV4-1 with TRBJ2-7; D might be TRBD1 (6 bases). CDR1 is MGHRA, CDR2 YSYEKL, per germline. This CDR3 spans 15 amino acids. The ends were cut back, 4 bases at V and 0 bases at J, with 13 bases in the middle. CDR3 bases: TGCGCCAGCAGCCCCCAGGGGCAAATCTCCTACGAGCAGTACTTC. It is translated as CASSPQGQISYEQYF.

DNA for the CDR3: TGTGCCAGCAGTTTGGCAGGGGGGCATCAGCCCCAGCATTTT. This codes for CASSLAGGHQPQHF. The chain carries TRBV28 and TRBJ1-5, with 7 bases aligning to TRBD1. CDR1 is MDHEN and CDR2 is SYDVKM in the germline V gene. This CDR3 is built from 14 residues. With V trimmed by 3 bases and J by 5 bases, 4 bases remained unmatched.

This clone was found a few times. CDR3 nucleotides: TGTGCCAGCAGACAGCTAACAGGGGGCTTTGGAAACACCATATATTTT. It is translated as CASRQLTGGFGNTIYF. This chain joins TRBV6-1 and TRBJ1-3; 9 bases fit TRBD1. The CDR3 runs to 16 residues. V gave up 6 bases and J gave up 3 bases; unmatched junction bases: 9. The germline V gene has CDR1 MNHNS and CDR2 SASEGT.

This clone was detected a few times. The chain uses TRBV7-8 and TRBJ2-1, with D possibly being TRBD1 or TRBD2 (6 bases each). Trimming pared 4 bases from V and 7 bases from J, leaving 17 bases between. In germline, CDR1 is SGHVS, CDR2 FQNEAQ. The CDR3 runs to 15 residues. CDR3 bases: TGTGCCAGCAGCTCGGCAGGGGTCCGGGGGAATGAGCAGTTCTTC. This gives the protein CASSSAGVRGNEQFF.

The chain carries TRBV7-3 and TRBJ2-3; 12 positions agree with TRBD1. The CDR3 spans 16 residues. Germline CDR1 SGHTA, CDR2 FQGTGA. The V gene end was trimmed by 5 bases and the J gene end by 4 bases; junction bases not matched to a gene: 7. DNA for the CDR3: TGTGCCAGCAGCCGAGCCGGGACAGGGGGCGCAGATACGCAGTATTTT. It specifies CASSRAGTGGADTQYF.

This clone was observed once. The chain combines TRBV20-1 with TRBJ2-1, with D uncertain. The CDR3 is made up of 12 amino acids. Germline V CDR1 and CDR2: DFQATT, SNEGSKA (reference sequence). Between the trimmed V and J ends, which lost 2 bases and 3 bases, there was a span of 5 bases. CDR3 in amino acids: CSARPYYNEQFF. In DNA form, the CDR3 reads TGCAGTGCTAGACCTTACTACAATGAGCAGTTCTTC.

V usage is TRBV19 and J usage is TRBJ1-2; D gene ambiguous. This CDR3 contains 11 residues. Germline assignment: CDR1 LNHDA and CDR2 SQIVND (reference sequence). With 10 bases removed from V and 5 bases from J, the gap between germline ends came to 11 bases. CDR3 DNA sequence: TGTGCCACCTCTCTTGGATATGGCTACACCTTC. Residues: CATSLGYGYTF.

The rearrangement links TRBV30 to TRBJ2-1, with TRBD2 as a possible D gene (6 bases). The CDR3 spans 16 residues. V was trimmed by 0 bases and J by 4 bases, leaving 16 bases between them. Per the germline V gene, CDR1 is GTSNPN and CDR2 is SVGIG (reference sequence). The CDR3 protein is CAWSVKRAGTYNEQFF. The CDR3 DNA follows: TGTGCCTGGAGTGTAAAGCGGGCAGGAACTTACAATGAGCAGTTCTTC.

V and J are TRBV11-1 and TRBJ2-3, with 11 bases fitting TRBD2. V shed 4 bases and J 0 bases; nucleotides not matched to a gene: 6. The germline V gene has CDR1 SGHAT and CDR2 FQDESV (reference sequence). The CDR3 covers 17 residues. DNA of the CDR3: TGTGCCAGCAGCTCAGGCCGGACTAGCGGGAGCACAGATACGCAGTATTTT. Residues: CASSSGRTSGSTDTQYF.

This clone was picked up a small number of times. The DNA for the CDR3 is TGTGCCACCAGCGGACTAGCGGAGACCGAGCAGTACTTC. Translation gives CATSGLAETEQYF. The chain combines TRBV24-1 with TRBJ2-7; 10 bases are shared with TRBD2. The V segment lost 7 bases and the J segment 6 bases; nucleotides outside the gene matches: 5. Germline-derived CDR1 and CDR2 are KGHDR and SFDVKD. CDR3 length: 13 residues.

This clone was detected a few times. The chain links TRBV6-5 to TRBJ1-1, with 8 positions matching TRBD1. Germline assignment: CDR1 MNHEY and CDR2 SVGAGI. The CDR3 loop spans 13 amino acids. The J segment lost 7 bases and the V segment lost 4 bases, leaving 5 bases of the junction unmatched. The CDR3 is CASSSTGVDEAFF. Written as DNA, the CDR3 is TGTGCCAGCAGTTCGACAGGGGTGGATGAAGCTTTCTTT.

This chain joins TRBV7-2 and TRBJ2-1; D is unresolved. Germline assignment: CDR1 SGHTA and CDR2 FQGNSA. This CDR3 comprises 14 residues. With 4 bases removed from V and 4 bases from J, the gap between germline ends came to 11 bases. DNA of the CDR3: TGTGCCAGCAGCTCCCACCTCTCTTACAATGAGCAGTTCTTC. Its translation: CASSSHLSYNEQFF. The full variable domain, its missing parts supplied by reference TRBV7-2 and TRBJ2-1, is GAGVSQSPSNKVTEKGKDVELRCDPISGHTALYWYRQSLGQGLEFLIYFQGNSAPDKSGLPSDRFSAERTGGSVSTLTIQRTQQEDSAVYLCASSSHLSYNEQFFGPGTRLTVL.

Here the CDR3 DNA reads TGTGCCAGCAGCCCAACAGTTAGCAATCAGCCCCAGCATTTT. It specifies CASSPTVSNQPQHF. The chain has TRBV28 and TRBJ1-5, with D hard to call. CDR1 and CDR2 from the germline V gene are MDHEN and SYDVKM. V was cut by 6 bases and J by 0 bases, with 9 bases left in between. This CDR3 is 14 amino acids long.

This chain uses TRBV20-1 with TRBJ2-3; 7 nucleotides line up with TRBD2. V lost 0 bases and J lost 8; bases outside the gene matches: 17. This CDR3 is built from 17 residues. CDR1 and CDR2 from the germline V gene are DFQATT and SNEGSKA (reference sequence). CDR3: CSARDRIRLADLGTQYF. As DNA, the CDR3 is TGCAGTGCTAGAGATCGCATCAGGCTAGCGGACCTAGGTACGCAGTATTTT.

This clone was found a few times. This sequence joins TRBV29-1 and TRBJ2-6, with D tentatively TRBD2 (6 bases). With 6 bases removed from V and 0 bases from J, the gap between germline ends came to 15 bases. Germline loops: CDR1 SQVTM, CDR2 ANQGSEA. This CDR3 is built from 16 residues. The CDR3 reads CSVPGEVRSGANVLTF. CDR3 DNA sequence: TGCAGCGTCCCCGGGGAGGTCCGCTCTGGGGCCAACGTCCTGACTTTC.

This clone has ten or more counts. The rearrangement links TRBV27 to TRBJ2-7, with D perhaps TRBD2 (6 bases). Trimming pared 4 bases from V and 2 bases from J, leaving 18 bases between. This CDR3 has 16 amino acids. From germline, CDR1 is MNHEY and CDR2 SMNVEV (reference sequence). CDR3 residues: CASSSQMEGNPYEQYF. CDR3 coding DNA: TGTGCCAGCAGTTCTCAGATGGAGGGAAACCCCTACGAGCAGTACTTC.

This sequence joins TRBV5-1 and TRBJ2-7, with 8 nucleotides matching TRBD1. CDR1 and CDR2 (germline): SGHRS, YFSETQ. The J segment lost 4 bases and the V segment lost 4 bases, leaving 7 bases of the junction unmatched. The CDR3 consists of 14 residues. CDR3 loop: CASSLPGQEYEQYF. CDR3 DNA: TGCGCCAGCAGCCTACCGGGACAGGAATACGAGCAGTACTTC.

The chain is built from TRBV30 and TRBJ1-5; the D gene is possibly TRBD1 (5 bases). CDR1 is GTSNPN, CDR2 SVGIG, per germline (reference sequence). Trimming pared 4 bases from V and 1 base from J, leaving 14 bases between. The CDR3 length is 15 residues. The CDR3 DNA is TGTGCCTGGACTGTAGCCGGGGGAAGCAATCAGCCCCAGCATTTT. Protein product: CAWTVAGGSNQPQHF.

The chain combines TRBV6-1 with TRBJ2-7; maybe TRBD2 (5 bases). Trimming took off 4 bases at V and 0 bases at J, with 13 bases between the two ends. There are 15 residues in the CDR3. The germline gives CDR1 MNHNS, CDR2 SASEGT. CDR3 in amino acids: CASSVGSGNSYEQYF. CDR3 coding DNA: TGTGCCAGCAGTGTAGGATCGGGAAACTCCTACGAGCAGTACTTC.

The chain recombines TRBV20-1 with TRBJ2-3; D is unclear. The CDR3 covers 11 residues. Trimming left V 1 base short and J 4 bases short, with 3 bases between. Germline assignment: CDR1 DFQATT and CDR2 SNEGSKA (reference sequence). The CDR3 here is CSARVADTQYF. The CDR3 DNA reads TGCAGTGCTAGAGTTGCAGATACGCAGTATTTT.

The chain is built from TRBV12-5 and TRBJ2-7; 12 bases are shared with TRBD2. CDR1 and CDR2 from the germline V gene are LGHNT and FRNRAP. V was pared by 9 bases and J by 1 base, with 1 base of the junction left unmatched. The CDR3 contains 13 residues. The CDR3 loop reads CASGLAGSYEQYF. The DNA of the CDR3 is TGTGCTAGCGGACTAGCGGGGTCCTACGAGCAGTACTTC.

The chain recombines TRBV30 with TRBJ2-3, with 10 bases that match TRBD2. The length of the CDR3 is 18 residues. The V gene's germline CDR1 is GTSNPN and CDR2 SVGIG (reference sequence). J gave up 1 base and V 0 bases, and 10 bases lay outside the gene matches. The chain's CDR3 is CAWSVHSGRVVGTDTQYF. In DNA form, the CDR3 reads TGTGCCTGGAGTGTACACAGCGGGAGGGTGGTGGGCACAGATACGCAGTATTTT. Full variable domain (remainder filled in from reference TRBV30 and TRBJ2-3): SQTIHQWPATLVQPVGSPLSLECTVEGTSNPNLYWYRQAAGRGLQLLFYSVGIGQISSEVPQNLSASRPQDRQFILSSKKLLLSDSGFYLCAWSVHSGRVVGTDTQYFGPGTRLTVL.

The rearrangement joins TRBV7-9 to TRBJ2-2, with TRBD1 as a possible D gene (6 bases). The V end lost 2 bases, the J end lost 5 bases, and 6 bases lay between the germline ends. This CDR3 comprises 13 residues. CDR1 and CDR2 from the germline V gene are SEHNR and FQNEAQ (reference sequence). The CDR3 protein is CASSLQGTGELFF. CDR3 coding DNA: TGTGCCAGCAGCTTACAGGGGACCGGGGAGCTGTTTTTT.

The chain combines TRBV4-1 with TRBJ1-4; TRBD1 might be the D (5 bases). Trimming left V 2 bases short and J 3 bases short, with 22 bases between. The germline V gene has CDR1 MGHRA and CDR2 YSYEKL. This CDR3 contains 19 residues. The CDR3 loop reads CASSQNLPIWTYSNEKLFF. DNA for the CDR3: TGCGCCAGCAGCCAAAACCTTCCGATTTGGACATATTCTAATGAAAAACTGTTTTTT.

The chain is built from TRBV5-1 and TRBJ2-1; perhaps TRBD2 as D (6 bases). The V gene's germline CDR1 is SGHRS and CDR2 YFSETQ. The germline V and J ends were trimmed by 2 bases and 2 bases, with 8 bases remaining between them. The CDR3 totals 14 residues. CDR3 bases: TGCGCCAGCAGCTTAACTAGCACCTACAATGAGCAGTTCTTC. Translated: CASSLTSTYNEQFF.

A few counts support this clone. CDR3 loop: CASGPYEQYF. DNA of the CDR3: TGTGCCAGCGGACCCTACGAGCAGTACTTC. The chain has TRBV6-2 or TRBV6-3 and TRBJ2-7, with D unclear. CDR1 MNHEY and CDR2 SVGEGT come from the germline V gene. The CDR3 covers 10 residues. Trimming pared 8 bases from V and 2 bases from J, leaving 4 bases between.

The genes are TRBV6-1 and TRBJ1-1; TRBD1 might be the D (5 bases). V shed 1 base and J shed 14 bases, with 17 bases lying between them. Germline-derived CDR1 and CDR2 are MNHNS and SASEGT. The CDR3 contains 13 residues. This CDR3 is CASSEEFWQGAFF. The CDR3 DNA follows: TGTGCCAGCAGTGAAGAATTTTGGCAGGGAGCCTTCTTT.

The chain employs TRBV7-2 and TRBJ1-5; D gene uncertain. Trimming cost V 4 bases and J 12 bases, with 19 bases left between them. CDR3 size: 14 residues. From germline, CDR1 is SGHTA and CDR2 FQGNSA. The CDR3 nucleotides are TGTGCCAGCAGCTCCGTGAATGTGAACACAGTCCAGCATTTT. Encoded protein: CASSSVNVNTVQHF.

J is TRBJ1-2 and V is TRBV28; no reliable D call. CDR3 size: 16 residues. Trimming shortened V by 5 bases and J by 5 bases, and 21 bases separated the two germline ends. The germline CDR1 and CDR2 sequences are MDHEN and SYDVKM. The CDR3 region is CASSTSGPPNSYGYTF. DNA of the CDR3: TGTGCCAGCAGTACGAGCGGGCCGCCTAATTCTTATGGCTACACCTTC.

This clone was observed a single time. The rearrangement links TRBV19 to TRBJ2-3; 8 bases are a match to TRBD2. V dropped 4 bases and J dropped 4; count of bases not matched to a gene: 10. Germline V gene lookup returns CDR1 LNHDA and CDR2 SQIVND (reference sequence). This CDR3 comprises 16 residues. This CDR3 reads CASSTSGGAPADTQYF. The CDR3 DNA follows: TGTGCCAGTAGTACCTCGGGGGGGGCTCCCGCAGATACGCAGTATTTT.

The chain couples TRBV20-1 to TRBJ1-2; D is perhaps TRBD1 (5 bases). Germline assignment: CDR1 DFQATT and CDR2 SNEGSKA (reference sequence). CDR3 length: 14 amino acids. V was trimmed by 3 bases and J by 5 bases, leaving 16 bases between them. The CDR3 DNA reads TGCAGTGCTAGCTGGGGGGGTTGGAAGTATGGCTACACCTTC. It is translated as CSASWGGWKYGYTF.

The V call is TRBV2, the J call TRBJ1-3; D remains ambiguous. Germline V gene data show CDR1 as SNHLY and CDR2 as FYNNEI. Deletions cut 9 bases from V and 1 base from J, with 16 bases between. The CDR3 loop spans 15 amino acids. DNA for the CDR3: TGTGCCAGGGGATCTACAGCAATTTCTGGAAACACCATATATTTT. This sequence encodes CARGSTAISGNTIYF.